The rows below give T cell receptor beta chains drawn from one sample of a study of blood T cell repertoires in COVID-19. Method: immunoSEQ multiplex PCR; TCRdb's copy keeps in-frame clones and lacks some. Of approximately 170,000 clones listed, approximately 90% are singletons. Sequenced sample: peripheral blood. The receptor set was obtained from a man aged 18 to 30 with active or convalescent COVID-19. Each CDR3 is given with its conserved first and last residue. The order of the fields is clone size, V gene, CDR3 length, D gene, J gene, CDR3 DNA, CDR3 protein. The D gene is left open where the match is weak. Part of the rows lack a size; the others show once, few, many or a class for expanded clones.

once	TRBV2	14	TRBD1	TRBJ1-5	TGTGCCAGCAGTGAACAAACAGGGGGGCAGCCCCAGCATTTT	CASSEQTGGQPQHF
.	TRBV27	13	.	TRBJ1-1	TGTGCCAGCAGTTCCGGGTGGAACACTGAAGCTTTCTTT	CASSSGWNTEAFF
.	TRBV5-4	16	TRBD2	TRBJ2-2	TGTGCCAGCAGCTTTAAGCGGGGTGGAGGAACCGGGGAGCTGTTTTTT	CASSFKRGGGTGELFF
.	TRBV30	13	TRBD2	TRBJ2-7	TGTGCCTGGAGTAGCGGGACGAAAGGCGAGCAGTACTTC	CAWSSGTKGEQYF
.	TRBV5-4	15	.	TRBJ1-4	TGTGCCAGCAGCCCAGGAGGGTGGACTAATGAAAAACTGTTTTTT	CASSPGGWTNEKLFF
.	TRBV19	17	.	TRBJ2-1	TGTGCCAGTAGTATAGAGGAGACCAGGGGAGTTTACAATGAGCAGTTCTTC	CASSIEETRGVYNEQFF
.	TRBV7-2	14	TRBD1	TRBJ2-2	TGTGCCAGCAGCTTAGGACCAGGGGGCGGGGAGCTGTTTTTT	CASSLGPGGGELFF
.	TRBV19	14	.	TRBJ2-6	TGTGCCAGTCTCTACAGGGCTGGGGCCAACGTCCTGACTTTC	CASLYRAGANVLTF
.	TRBV11-3	15	TRBD2	TRBJ2-3	TGTGCCAGCAGCGGACGGACTAGGGTCCAAGATACGCAGTATTTT	CASSGRTRVQDTQYF
.	TRBV6-2/TRBV6-3	15	.	TRBJ1-5	TGTGCCAGCAGTTACCCAGGGATACGCAATCAGCCCCAGCATTTT	CASSYPGIRNQPQHF
few	TRBV7-2	16	.	TRBJ1-3	TGTGCCAGCAGCTTAGTGGGGGGGGCTTCTGGAAACACCATATATTTT	CASSLVGGASGNTIYF
.	TRBV19	21	TRBD1	TRBJ2-2	TGTGCCAGTAGTAAACCCCCGGTCACGGGGACAGGCCACTTGAAGTCCGGGGAGCTGTTTTTT	CASSKPPVTGTGHLKSGELFF
few	TRBV5-1	13	.	TRBJ1-1	TGCGCCAGCGAACTAGGGCATGGCACTGAAGCTTTCTTT	CASELGHGTEAFF
.	TRBV5-1	13	.	TRBJ2-5	TGCGCCAGCAGCTTGGCCGTAGAAGAGACCCAGTACTTC	CASSLAVEETQYF
.	TRBV5-1	14	TRBD1	TRBJ1-4	TGCGCCAGCAGCTTGCAGGGGGTATCGGAAAAACTGTTTTTT	CASSLQGVSEKLFF
once	TRBV14	13	.	TRBJ1-1	TGTGCCAGCAGCCTTCTCAGGGTCACTGAAGCTTTCTTT	CASSLLRVTEAFF
few	TRBV4-2	15	TRBD1	TRBJ2-2	TGTGCCAGCAGCAACCGGGACAGGAACACCGGGGAGCTGTTTTTT	CASSNRDRNTGELFF
few	TRBV7-9	14	.	TRBJ1-1	TGTGCCAGCACCCGCGGGGCTGGGGACACTGAAGCTTTCTTT	CASTRGAGDTEAFF
.	TRBV14	15	.	TRBJ2-1	TGTGCCAGCAGCCAAGATCTGAGCTCCTACAATGAGCAGTTCTTC	CASSQDLSSYNEQFF
.	TRBV5-1	17	.	TRBJ1-2	TGCGCCAGCAGCCTGGCCGGCGGTGAAAGAGCTAACTATGGCTACACCTTC	CASSLAGGERANYGYTF
.	TRBV11-2	15	.	TRBJ1-6	TGTGCCAGCAGCTTAACAGGACAGAATAATTCACCCCTCCACTTT	CASSLTGQNNSPLHF
.	TRBV12-5	14	.	TRBJ2-5	TGTGCTAGTGGTCCCCCCGGGGGTCAAGAGACCCAGTACTTC	CASGPPGGQETQYF
.	TRBV2	15	TRBD2	TRBJ2-1	TGTGCCAGCAGTGAGCGGACTAGCGGCTACAATGAGCAGTTCTTC	CASSERTSGYNEQFF
few	TRBV5-1	12	.	TRBJ1-4	TGCGCCAGCAGAGAGCCAACGTCTAAACTGTTTTTT	CASREPTSKLFF
.	TRBV6-6	16	TRBD1	TRBJ1-5	TGTGCCAGCAGTGGAACGGCGGGACAGGACTTTCTGGCCCAGCATTTT	CASSGTAGQDFLAQHF
.	TRBV6-5	13	TRBD1	TRBJ1-1	TGTGCCAGCAGCCGGGACAGGGGAGCTGAAGCTTTCTTT	CASSRDRGAEAFF
.	TRBV7-6	15	TRBD2	TRBJ2-7	TGTGCCAGCAGCCCCGGGACTAGCGGGGACTACGAGCAGTACTTC	CASSPGTSGDYEQYF
.	TRBV7-2	15	TRBD1	TRBJ2-5	TGTGCCAGCAGGGCTGGACAGGGGGCAAGGGAGACCCAGTACTTC	CASRAGQGARETQYF